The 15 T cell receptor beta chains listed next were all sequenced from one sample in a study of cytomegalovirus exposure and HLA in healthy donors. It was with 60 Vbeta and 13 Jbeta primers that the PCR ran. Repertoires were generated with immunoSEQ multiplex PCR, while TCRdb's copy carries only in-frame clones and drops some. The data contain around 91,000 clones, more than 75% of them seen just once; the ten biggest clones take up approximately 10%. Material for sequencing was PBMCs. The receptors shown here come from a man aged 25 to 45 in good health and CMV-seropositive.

The DNA for the CDR3 is TGTGCCTGGAGTAATAAGACGGGGACAGGGGGCAATCAGCCCCAGCATTTT. Translated: CAWSNKTGTGGNQPQHF. This chain joins TRBV30 and TRBJ1-5, with TRBD1 matching 10 bases. This CDR3 has 17 amino acids. Germline V gives CDR1 GTSNPN, CDR2 SVGIG (reference sequence). The trim removed 2 bases at V and 2 bases at J, leaving 9 bases unmatched.

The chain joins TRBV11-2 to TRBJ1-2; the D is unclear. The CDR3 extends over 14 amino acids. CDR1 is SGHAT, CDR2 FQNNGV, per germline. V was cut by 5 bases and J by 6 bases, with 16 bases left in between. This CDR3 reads CASSASIAGDGYTF. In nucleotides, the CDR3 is TGTGCCAGCAGCGCCTCCATCGCGGGAGATGGCTACACCTTC.

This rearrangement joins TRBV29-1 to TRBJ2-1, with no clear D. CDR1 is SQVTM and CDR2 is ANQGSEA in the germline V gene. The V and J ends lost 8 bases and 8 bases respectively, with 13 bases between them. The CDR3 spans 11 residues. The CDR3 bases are TGCAGCATACAGTTTTCTTATGAGCAGTTCTTC. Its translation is CSIQFSYEQFF.

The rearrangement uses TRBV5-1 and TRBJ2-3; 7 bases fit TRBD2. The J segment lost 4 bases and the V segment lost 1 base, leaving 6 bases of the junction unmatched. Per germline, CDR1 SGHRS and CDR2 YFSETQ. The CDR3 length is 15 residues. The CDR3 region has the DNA TGCGCCAGCAGCTTGAATGGCGGGAGTGCAGATACGCAGTATTTT. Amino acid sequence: CASSLNGGSADTQYF.

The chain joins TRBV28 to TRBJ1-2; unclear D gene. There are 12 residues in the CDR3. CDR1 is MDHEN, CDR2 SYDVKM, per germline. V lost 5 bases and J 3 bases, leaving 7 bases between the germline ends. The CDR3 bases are TGTGCCAGCAGTGCCGGAGACTATGGCTACACCTTC. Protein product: CASSAGDYGYTF.

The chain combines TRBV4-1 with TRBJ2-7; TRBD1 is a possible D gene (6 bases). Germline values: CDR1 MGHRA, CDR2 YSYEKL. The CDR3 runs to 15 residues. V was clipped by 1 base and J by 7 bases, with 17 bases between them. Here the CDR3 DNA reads TGCGCCAGCAGCCAAGGCCAGGGGCCTTCTACGGAGCAGTACTTC. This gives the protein CASSQGQGPSTEQYF.

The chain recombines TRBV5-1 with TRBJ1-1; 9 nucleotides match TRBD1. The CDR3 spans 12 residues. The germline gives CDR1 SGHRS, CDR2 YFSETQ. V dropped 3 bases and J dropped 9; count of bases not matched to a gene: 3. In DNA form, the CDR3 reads TGCGCCAGCAGCTATGGACAGGGGCAAGCTTTCTTT. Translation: CASSYGQGQAFF.

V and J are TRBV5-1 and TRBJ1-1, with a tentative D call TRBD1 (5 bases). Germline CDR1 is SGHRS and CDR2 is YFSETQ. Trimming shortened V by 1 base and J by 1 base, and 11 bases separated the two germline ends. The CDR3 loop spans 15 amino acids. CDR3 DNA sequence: TGCGCCAGCAGCTTGTTCCCACAGGAGAACACTGAAGCTTTCTTT. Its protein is CASSLFPQENTEAFF.

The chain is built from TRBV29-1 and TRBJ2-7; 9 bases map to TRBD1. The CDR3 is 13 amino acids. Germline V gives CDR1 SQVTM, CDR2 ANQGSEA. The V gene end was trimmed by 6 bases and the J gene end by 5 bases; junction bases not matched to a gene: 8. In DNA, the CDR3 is TGCAGCGTGGGGGGGACAGGGCGGCACGAGCAGTACTTC. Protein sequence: CSVGGTGRHEQYF.

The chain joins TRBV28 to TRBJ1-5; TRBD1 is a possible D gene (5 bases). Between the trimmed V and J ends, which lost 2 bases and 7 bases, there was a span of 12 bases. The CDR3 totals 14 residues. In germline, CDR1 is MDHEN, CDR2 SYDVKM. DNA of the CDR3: TGTGCCAGCAGTTTAGGGGGGGAAGGACAGCCCCAGCATTTT. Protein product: CASSLGGEGQPQHF. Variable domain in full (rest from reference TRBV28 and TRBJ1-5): DVKVTQSSRYLVKRTGEKVFLECVQDMDHENMFWYRQDPGLGLRLIYFSYDVKMKEKGDIPEGYSVSREKKERFSLILESASTNQTSMYLCASSLGGEGQPQHFGDGTRLSIL.

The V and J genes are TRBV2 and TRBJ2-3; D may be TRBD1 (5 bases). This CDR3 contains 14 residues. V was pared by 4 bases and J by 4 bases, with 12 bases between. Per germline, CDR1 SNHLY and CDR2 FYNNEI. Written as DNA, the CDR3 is TGTGCCAGCAGTGGCCAGGGTATCGCAGATACGCAGTATTTT. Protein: CASSGQGIADTQYF.

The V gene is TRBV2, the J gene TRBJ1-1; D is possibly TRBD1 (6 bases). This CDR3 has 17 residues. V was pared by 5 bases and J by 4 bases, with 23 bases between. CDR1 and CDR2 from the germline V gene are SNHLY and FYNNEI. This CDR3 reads CASSRIPKTGPSTEAFF. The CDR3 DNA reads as TGTGCCAGCAGTCGGATCCCGAAAACAGGGCCCAGCACTGAAGCTTTCTTT. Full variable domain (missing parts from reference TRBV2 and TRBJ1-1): EPEVTQTPSHQVTQMGQEVILRCVPISNHLYFYWYRQILGQKVEFLVSFYNNEISEKSEIFDDQFSVERPDGSNFTLKIRSTKLEDSAMYFCASSRIPKTGPSTEAFFGQGTRLTVV.

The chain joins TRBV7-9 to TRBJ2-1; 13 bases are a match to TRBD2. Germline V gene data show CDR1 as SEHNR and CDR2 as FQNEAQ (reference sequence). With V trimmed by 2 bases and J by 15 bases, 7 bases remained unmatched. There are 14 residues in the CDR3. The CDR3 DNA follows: TGTGCCAGCAGCTTATCCGCGACTAGCGGGGGGATGTTCTTC. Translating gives CASSLSATSGGMFF.

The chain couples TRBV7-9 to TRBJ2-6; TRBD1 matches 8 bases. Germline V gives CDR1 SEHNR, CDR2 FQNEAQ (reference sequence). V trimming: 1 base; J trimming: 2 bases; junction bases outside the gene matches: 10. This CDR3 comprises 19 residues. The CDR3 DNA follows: TGTGCCAGCAGCTTAGTAGGGTGGACAGGGAGTCCTGGGGCCAACGTCCTGACTTTC. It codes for CASSLVGWTGSPGANVLTF.

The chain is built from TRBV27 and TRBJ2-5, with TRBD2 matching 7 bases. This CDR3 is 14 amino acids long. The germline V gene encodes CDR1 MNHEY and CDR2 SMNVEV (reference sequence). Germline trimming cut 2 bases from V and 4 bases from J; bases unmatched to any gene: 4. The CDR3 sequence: CASSLLAGVETQYF. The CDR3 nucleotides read TGTGCCAGCAGTTTACTCGCGGGAGTAGAGACCCAGTACTTC.